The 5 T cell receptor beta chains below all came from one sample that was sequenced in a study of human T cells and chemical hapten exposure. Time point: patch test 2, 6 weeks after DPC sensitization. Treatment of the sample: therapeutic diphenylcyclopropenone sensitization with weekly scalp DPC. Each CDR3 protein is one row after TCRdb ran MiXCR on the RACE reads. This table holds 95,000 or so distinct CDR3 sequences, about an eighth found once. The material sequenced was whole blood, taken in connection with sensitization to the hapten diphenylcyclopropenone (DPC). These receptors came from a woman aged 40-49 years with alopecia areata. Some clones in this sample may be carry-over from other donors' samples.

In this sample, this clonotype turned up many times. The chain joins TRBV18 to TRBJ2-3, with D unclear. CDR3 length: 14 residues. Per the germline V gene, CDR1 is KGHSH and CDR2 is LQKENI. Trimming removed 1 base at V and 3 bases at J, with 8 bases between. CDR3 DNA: TGTGCCAGCTCACCACAGGCTAAGACAGATACGCAGTATTTT. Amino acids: CASSPQAKTDTQYF.

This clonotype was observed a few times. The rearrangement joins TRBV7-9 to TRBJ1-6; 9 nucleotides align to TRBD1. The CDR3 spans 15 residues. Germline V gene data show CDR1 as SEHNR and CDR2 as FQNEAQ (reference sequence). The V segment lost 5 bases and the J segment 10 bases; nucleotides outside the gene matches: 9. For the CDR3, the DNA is TGTGCCAGCAGCCTCCGGGACAGGGATTCCTCACCCCTCCACTTT. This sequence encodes CASSLRDRDSSPLHF.

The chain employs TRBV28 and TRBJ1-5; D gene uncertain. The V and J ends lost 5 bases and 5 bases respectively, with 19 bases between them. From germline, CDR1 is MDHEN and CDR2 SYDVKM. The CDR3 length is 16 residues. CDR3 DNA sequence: TGTGCCAGCAGTGGCACCCTCGGCTCTCCTTATCAGCCCCAGCATTTT. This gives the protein CASSGTLGSPYQPQHF.

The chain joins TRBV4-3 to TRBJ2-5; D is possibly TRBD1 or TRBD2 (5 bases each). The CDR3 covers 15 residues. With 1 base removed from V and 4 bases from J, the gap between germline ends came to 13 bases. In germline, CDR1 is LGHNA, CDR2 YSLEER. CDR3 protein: CASSQGGALRETQYF. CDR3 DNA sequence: TGCGCCAGCAGCCAAGGAGGGGCCCTCCGAGAGACCCAGTACTTC.

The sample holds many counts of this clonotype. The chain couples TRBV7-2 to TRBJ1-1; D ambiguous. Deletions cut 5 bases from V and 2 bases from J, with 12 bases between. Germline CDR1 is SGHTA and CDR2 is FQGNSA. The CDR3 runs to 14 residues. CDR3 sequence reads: CASSPGRPNTEAFF. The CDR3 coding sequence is TGTGCCAGCAGCCCGGGGAGACCTAACACTGAAGCTTTCTTT.